The T cell receptor (beta chain) described here comes from a study of blood T cell repertoires in COVID-19. Overall study context: Samples of COVID-19 (acute and convalescent) were obtained from the United States, Italy and Spain. The analysed material was cDNA or gDNA that came from T cells, B-cell-depleted T cells, or PBMCs.

This clone was detected only once. Germline V gene sequence: CDR1 SGHTA, CDR2 FQGNSA. The CDR3 extends over 16 amino acids. The V gene lost 1 base and the J gene lost 5 bases, with 15 bases spanning the gap. In the original workflow: The authors estimated nucleated cell counts from reference gene primer amplification. TCRdb keeps only in-frame clones here, not all; method: immunoSEQ multiplex PCR. The V and J calls and clone size come from that table; D and trimming were worked out from the DNA. The data show 200,000 to 250,000 clones, with roughly 86% seen just once and approximately 5% held by the top ten. Enrolled during active infection, Seattle patients were then followed longitudinally.

Sequenced input: peripheral blood. This TCR was recovered from a woman older than 75 with COVID-19, enrolled during active disease. The V gene is TRBV7-2, the J gene TRBJ2-1; TRBD2 might be the D (7 bases). This chain's CDR3 is CASSLDPGGRHNEQFF. The DNA of the CDR3 is TGTGCCAGCAGCTTAGACCCCGGGGGGCGTCACAATGAGCAGTTCTTC.